Given below is one T cell receptor beta chain in context. Its antigen is not known. The data originate from a study of shared clonotypes between healthy human individuals. Study results and caveats: Having only a few donors restricted how much genetic and exposure-history diversity was captured. The four-donor shared clonotypes exceeded non-shared clonotypes in generation probability, with non-shared ones scoring lower.

V shed 5 bases, J shed 2 bases, and the junction held 6 bases outside the gene matches. Germline loops: CDR1 MNHEY, CDR2 SMNVEV (reference sequence). The CDR3 is 15 amino acids. Repertoires were generated with immunoSEQ multiplex PCR, while TCRdb's copy carries only in-frame clones and drops some. The sample gives more than 2,000,000 clones, more than 80% of which show up once; around 0.14% is in the top ten. The chain is built from TRBV27 and TRBJ2-5, with 9 bases that match TRBD1. Input material: naive CD4+ T cells sorted from blood. As for subset: CD45RA+ positively selected. The sequence derives from a young man in good health. CDR3: CASSRQGGRQETQYF. The DNA of the CDR3 is TGTGCCAGCAGTCGACAGGGGGGTCGGCAAGAGACCCAGTACTTC.